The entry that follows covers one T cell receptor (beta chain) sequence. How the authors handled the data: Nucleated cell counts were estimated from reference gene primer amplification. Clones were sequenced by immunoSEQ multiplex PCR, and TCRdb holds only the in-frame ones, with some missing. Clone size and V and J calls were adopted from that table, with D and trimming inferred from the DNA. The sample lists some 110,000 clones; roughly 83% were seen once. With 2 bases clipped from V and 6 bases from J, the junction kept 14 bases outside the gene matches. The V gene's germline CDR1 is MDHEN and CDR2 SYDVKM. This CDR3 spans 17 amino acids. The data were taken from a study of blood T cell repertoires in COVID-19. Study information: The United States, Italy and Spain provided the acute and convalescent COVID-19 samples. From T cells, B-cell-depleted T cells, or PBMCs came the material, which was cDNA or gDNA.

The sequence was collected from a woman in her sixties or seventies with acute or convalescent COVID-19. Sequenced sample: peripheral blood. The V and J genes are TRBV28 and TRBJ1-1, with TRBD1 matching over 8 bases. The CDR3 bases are TGTGCCAGCAGTTTAAGCCCTCGGACAGGGAGGAAATCTGAAGCTTTCTTT. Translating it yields CASSLSPRTGRKSEAFF. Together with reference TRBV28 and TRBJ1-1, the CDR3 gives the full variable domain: DVKVTQSSRYLVKRTGEKVFLECVQDMDHENMFWYRQDPGLGLRLIYFSYDVKMKEKGDIPEGYSVSREKKERFSLILESASTNQTSMYLCASSLSPRTGRKSEAFFGQGTRLTVV.